This TCR beta chain came from a study of T cell repertoires in cytomegalovirus infection (dated by TCRdb to between 2018 and 2020). Describing the broader study: Recently identified HLA-C-restricted CMV epitopes, whose presentation resists viral immunomodulation, were targeted by peptide stimulations together with well-studied HLA-B-restricted epitopes. The HLA type of each donor mattered for the analysis, because public TCR beta signatures pointed to carriage of CMV infection along with the matching HLA type. On the study overall, not on this receptor specifically: In the ex vivo response, HLA-C-restricted CMV-specific TCR beta clonotypes were dominant, and in two of eight donors the single most frequent clonotype came from this HLA-C-restricted group. Cumulative frequency of public TCR beta family members discriminated carriers of CMV infection plus the relevant HLA type in this cohort and an independent approximately 350-donor cohort.

In light of the paper, this sample's treatment or condition label describes: in vitro stimulation with specific CMV peptide epitopes to enrich CMV-specific T cells. Germline trimming: 10 bases from V, 2 bases from J; junction bases outside gene matches: 9. The CDR3 runs 16 residues from the cysteine to the phenylalanine. The DNA shown is the 48-base CDR3, in frame from base 1. CDR1 and CDR2 are read off the germline V gene as MNHEY and SVGAGI. A remark on this clonotype: Its antigen is not yet known. No per-base quality is available; no much larger clone lies one base away.

The sequencer listed for this sample is Illumina HiSeq 1500. TCRdb applied fastp at Q25 and MiXCR to the public reads, then kept only in-frame beta chains. Identical CDR3 protein sequences are pooled into one entry, listed with their most common genes and DNA. The sample data list hundreds of thousands of distinct CDR3 sequences, and 25% to 35% of these were observed just once. About a sixth of the sample comes from the top ten. The material was cultured PBMCs, obtained from culture after CMV antigen stimulation. This receptor was identified in a human donor in good health (CMV status not recorded). Some clones in this sample may be carry-over from other donors' samples. The chain is assembled from TRBV6-5 and TRBJ2-2; 11 bases in between match TRBD2. The CDR3 region: CATAVLAGGNTGELFF. The nucleotide sequence reads as follows: TGTGCCACCGCCGTCCTAGCGGGAGGTAACACCGGGGAGCTGTTTTTT.